The rows below give T cell receptor beta chains drawn from one sample of a study of beta chain features in type 1 diabetes. Method: immunoSEQ multiplex PCR; TCRdb's copy keeps in-frame clones and lacks some. This sample has about 620,000 clones, with 15% to 19% found just once. The sequenced sample was naive CD4+ T cells from blood. The source of these receptors is a man between 18 and 35 years old in good health. CDR3s include the opening cysteine and the closing phenylalanine or tryptophan. D genes are given only for firm matches. The listing skips clone size in some rows; elsewhere it reads once, few, many or a size class.

j_call v_call cdr3_length d_call clone_size cdr3_aa cdr3_nt
TRBJ1-2 TRBV10-3 14 NA NA CAISLREESHGYTF TGTGCCATCAGCCTTAGGGAGGAGAGTCATGGCTACACCTTC
TRBJ2-5 TRBV4-3 14 NA few CASSPGQLQETQYF TGCGCCAGCAGCCCCGGACAGCTCCAAGAGACCCAGTACTTC
TRBJ1-4 TRBV7-2 11 NA NA CASSYQGKLFF TGTGCCAGCAGCTACCAGGGAAAACTGTTTTTT
TRBJ2-1 TRBV5-1 18 TRBD2 few CASSPPGTSGRPGDEQFF TGCGCCAGCAGCCCACCGGGGACTAGCGGGAGGCCGGGGGATGAGCAGTTCTTC
TRBJ1-4 TRBV7-9 15 NA once CASRLDSGTYEKLFF TGTGCCAGCAGGCTGGATTCCGGGACATACGAAAAACTGTTTTTT
TRBJ2-3 TRBV4-3 19 TRBD1 few CASSQDIGRWDRATDTQYF TGCGCCAGCAGCCAAGATATCGGCCGGTGGGACAGGGCCACAGATACGCAGTATTTT
TRBJ2-7 TRBV27 13 NA NA CASSRTDRYEQYF TGTGCCAGCAGCCGCACCGACCGGTACGAGCAGTACTTC
TRBJ2-7 TRBV28 13 NA few CASSPHRGPEQYF TGTGCCAGCAGTCCCCATAGGGGACCCGAGCAGTACTTC
TRBJ2-3 TRBV7-9 19 TRBD2 few CASSNSGTSGSKGTDTQYF TGTGCCAGCAGCAATTCCGGGACTAGCGGGAGTAAGGGCACAGATACGCAGTATTTT
TRBJ2-1 TRBV7-3 14 NA few CASSLSQAYNEQFF TGTGCCAGCAGCTTAAGTCAGGCCTACAATGAGCAGTTCTTC
TRBJ2-5 TRBV9 14 NA NA CASSVSYSQETQYF TGTGCCAGCAGCGTAAGTTACAGTCAAGAGACCCAGTACTTC
TRBJ2-1 TRBV19 14 TRBD1 NA CASSPGTGTHEQFF TGTGCCAGTAGTCCCGGGACAGGGACGCATGAGCAGTTCTTC
TRBJ2-4 TRBV7-9 12 NA many CASSLTLNIQYF TGTGCCAGCAGCTTAACCTTGAACATTCAGTACTTC
TRBJ1-1 TRBV5-1 13 NA few CASTGAVNTEAFF TGCGCCAGCACTGGGGCGGTGAACACTGAAGCTTTCTTT
TRBJ2-5 TRBV4-2 15 TRBD2 NA CASSYSGGAMKTQYF TGTGCCAGCAGCTATAGCGGGGGGGCAATGAAGACCCAGTACTTC
TRBJ2-1 TRBV4-1 12 NA NA CASSQDRRQQFF TGCGCCAGCAGCCAAGATCGACGACAGCAGTTCTTC
TRBJ2-7 TRBV15 14 TRBD1 few CATRFDRGRDEQYF TGTGCCACCAGATTCGACAGGGGAAGGGACGAGCAGTACTTC
TRBJ1-3 TRBV7-2 14 NA few CASSSDSSGNTIYF TGTGCCAGCAGCTCGGACAGCTCTGGAAACACCATATATTTT
TRBJ2-3 TRBV9 18 TRBD2 NA CASSPNSRLAGLTDTQYF TGTGCCAGCAGCCCTAACTCGCGACTAGCGGGATTAACAGATACGCAGTATTTT
TRBJ2-5 TRBV18 15 TRBD2 NA CASSPLAGEQETQYF TGTGCCAGCTCACCATTAGCGGGAGAACAAGAGACCCAGTACTTC
TRBJ2-7 TRBV15 14 NA few CATSSPGAPYEQYF TGTGCCACCAGCAGCCCCGGGGCCCCCTACGAGCAGTACTTC
TRBJ2-7 TRBV5-1 17 NA few CASSLVPRQDSGNEQYF TGCGCCAGCAGCCTCGTACCCCGACAGGACAGTGGGAACGAGCAGTACTTC
TRBJ2-1 TRBV7-9 16 TRBD1 few CASSSPGQGAINEQFF TGTGCCAGCAGCTCACCGGGACAGGGGGCCATCAATGAGCAGTTCTTC
TRBJ2-7 TRBV28 12 NA NA CASSLVGYEQYF TGTGCCAGCAGTTTGGTGGGCTACGAGCAGTACTTC
TRBJ2-3 TRBV9 16 TRBD2 few CASSVGLAVSTDTQYF TGTGCCAGCAGCGTAGGACTAGCGGTTAGCACAGATACGCAGTATTTT
TRBJ2-7 TRBV18 15 NA NA CASSPGQTPTYEQYF TGTGCCAGCTCACCTGGACAGACCCCCACCTACGAGCAGTACTTC
TRBJ2-5 TRBV7-9 13 NA few CASSPGGPGTQYF TGTGCCAGCAGCCCCGGGGGACCTGGGACCCAGTACTTC
TRBJ1-2 TRBV6-1 13 NA NA CASSTPKRDGYTF TGTGCCAGCAGCACGCCTAAGAGGGATGGCTACACCTTC
TRBJ2-5 TRBV10-3 14 TRBD2 NA CAIRSAGGREAQYF TGTGCCATCCGTTCGGCCGGCGGGCGGGAGGCCCAGTACTTC
TRBJ1-1 TRBV18 17 NA NA CASSPRSGRNLNTEAFF TGTGCCAGCTCGCCCCGCTCCGGACGGAACTTGAACACTGAAGCTTTCTTT
TRBJ2-2 TRBV5-1 15 NA NA CASSLRQGDTGELFF TGCGCCAGCAGCTTGCGCCAGGGAGACACCGGGGAGCTGTTTTTT
TRBJ1-2 TRBV4-1 16 NA NA CASSQVVQIEDYGYTF TGCGCCAGCAGCCAAGTGGTGCAAATAGAGGACTATGGCTACACCTTC
TRBJ2-3 TRBV7-2 16 TRBD2 NA CASSLAPSGRTDTQYF TGTGCCAGCAGCTTAGCACCTAGCGGGAGGACGGATACGCAGTATTTT
TRBJ1-3 TRBV9 15 TRBD1 NA CASSAQQGIGNTIYF TGTGCCAGCAGCGCACAACAGGGGATTGGAAACACCATATATTTT
TRBJ1-1 TRBV29-1 13 TRBD1 few CSVEEVGQGRAFF TGCAGCGTTGAAGAGGTGGGACAGGGACGAGCTTTCTTT
TRBJ1-1 TRBV5-4 13 NA few CASSFTENTEAFF TGTGCCAGCAGCTTCACAGAGAACACTGAAGCTTTCTTT
TRBJ2-1 TRBV5-1 15 NA few CASSPRLDAHNEQFF TGCGCCAGCAGCCCGAGACTAGATGCTCACAATGAGCAGTTCTTC
TRBJ2-2 TRBV7-9 15 NA few CASSPWGQGTGELFF TGTGCCAGCAGCCCCTGGGGGCAGGGGACCGGGGAGCTGTTTTTT
TRBJ1-5 TRBV5-1 13 NA NA CASSLGGDQPQHF TGCGCCAGCAGCTTGGGGGGCGATCAGCCCCAGCATTTT
TRBJ2-1 TRBV7-2 15 TRBD2 NA CASSARLAGGPEQFF TGTGCCAGCAGCGCCAGACTAGCGGGGGGGCCTGAGCAGTTCTTC
TRBJ1-6 TRBV7-8 15 NA few CASSGGVRVFSPLHF TGTGCCAGCAGCGGCGGGGTCCGTGTGTTTTCACCCCTCCACTTT
TRBJ1-2 TRBV10-3 13 NA NA CAISESRVGGYTF TGTGCCATCAGTGAGTCCAGGGTAGGAGGCTACACCTTC
TRBJ2-2 TRBV19 15 NA NA CASSIEGLNTGELFF TGTGCCAGTAGTATCGAGGGGTTGAACACCGGGGAGCTGTTTTTT
TRBJ2-4 TRBV5-1 16 NA few CASSLVLGLDKNIQYF TGCGCCAGCAGCTTGGTCTTGGGTCTGGACAAAAACATTCAGTACTTC
TRBJ1-1 TRBV21-1 19 NA NA CASSSLLGRGIHMNTEAFF TGTGCCAGCAGCTCACTTCTAGGTAGAGGGATCCATATGAACACTGAAGCTTTCTTT
TRBJ1-1 TRBV5-1 15 NA few CASSFTSGIVTEAFF TGCGCCAGCAGCTTTACGTCAGGGATAGTCACTGAAGCTTTCTTT
TRBJ2-5 TRBV28 11 NA many CASSLGETQYF TGTGCCAGCAGTTTGGGAGAGACCCAGTACTTC
TRBJ2-5 TRBV25-1 15 NA NA CASSEVGGSEETQYF TGTGCCAGCAGTGAAGTAGGGGGATCTGAAGAGACCCAGTACTTC
TRBJ2-5 TRBV5-4 18 TRBD1 NA CASSGRDRGRRSTETQYF TGTGCCAGCAGCGGCCGGGACAGGGGGCGAAGATCGACAGAGACCCAGTACTTC
TRBJ2-2 TRBV14 17 NA NA CASSQDRIRDVTGELFF TGTGCCAGCAGCCAAGATAGGATTCGGGACGTAACCGGGGAGCTGTTTTTT
TRBJ1-2 TRBV6-5 14 NA NA CASSYSRRNYGYTF TGTGCCAGCAGTTACTCGCGGCGGAACTATGGCTACACCTTC
TRBJ2-5 TRBV6-5 14 TRBD2 NA CASSYVGLAETQYF TGTGCCAGCAGTTACGTGGGACTAGCGGAGACCCAGTACTTC
TRBJ1-2 TRBV2 11 NA few CASAPLSGYTF TGTGCCAGCGCCCCATTGAGTGGCTACACCTTC
TRBJ1-1 TRBV4-3 15 TRBD1 few CASSQDGTGGTEAFF TGCGCCAGCAGCCAAGATGGGACAGGGGGGACTGAAGCTTTCTTT
TRBJ1-3 TRBV30 15 TRBD1 few CAWKNRGRAGNTIYF TGTGCCTGGAAAAACAGGGGGCGAGCTGGAAACACCATATATTTT
TRBJ1-2 TRBV19 13 NA few CASSVTWERGYTF TGTGCCAGTAGTGTCACATGGGAGAGGGGCTACACCTTC
TRBJ2-7 TRBV19 15 TRBD1 few CASSPGTGRSYEQYF TGTGCCAGTAGCCCCGGGACAGGGCGTTCCTACGAGCAGTACTTC